This TCR beta chain was captured in a study of identical twins. TCRdb analysed the 5' RACE reads with MiXCR anew, one entry per CDR3 protein. The sample includes approximately 600,000 distinct CDR3 sequences, around 7.4% of them seen just once. Germline V CDR1 and CDR2: LGHNA, YNFKEQ. V was trimmed by 0 bases and J by 4 bases, leaving 7 bases between them. The CDR3 sequence is 13 residues long. Study-level points and caveats: Models underestimated TCR alpha sharing (out-of-frame) in monozygotic twins. Invariant MAIT and iNKT cells may have partly biased zero-insertion analyses. Abundant cord blood beta clonotypes carried fewer insertions; memory repertoires showed none. With beta out-of-frame sequences, excess sharing by twins was weaker.

This clonotype has a count of ten or more. Its antigen is unidentified. This sample was shared with a second study, whose subject was yellow fever vaccine responses in identical twins.

V and J are TRBV4-2 and TRBJ2-7; D is unclear. The sequence was collected from a woman under 30 in good health. The sequenced sample was PBMCs. The CDR3 DNA is TGTGCCAGCAGCCAAGATCTGCTGTACGAGCAGTACTTC. Its translation is CASSQDLLYEQYF.